The 9 T cell receptor beta chains below were found in one sample sequenced in a study of spatial heterogeneity in lung cancer. TCRdb analysed the 5' RACE reads with MiXCR anew, one entry per CDR3 protein. The table lists around 1,200 distinct CDR3 sequences, 25% to 30% of them singletons. General study findings and limits: In tumors, expanded intratumoral alpha and beta TCR counts tracked mutation counts.

Antigen specificity for these receptors is unknown. Time point indicated: sample taken at primary tumor resection. Sequenced here: lung tumor tissue, sampled at surgery. The receptors here all came from a male donor with early-stage non-small cell lung cancer.

This clonotype appeared a few times. With the library built for alpha chains, this beta chain is off target and its frequency is not meaningful. The gene calls are TRBV5-6 and TRBJ2-1, with 7 bases that match TRBD2. Germline lookup yields CDR1 SGHDT and CDR2 YYEEEE. This CDR3 spans 13 amino acids. J was trimmed by 13 bases and V by 0 bases; bases with no gene match: 7. The CDR3 DNA reads as TGTGCCAGCAGCTTGGGGCGGGAGTTGTTCCAGTTCTTC. As protein: CASSLGRELFQFF.

To note about this clonotype: Little can be read into the size of this beta chain, an off-target read in a library designed for alpha chains. The J gene is TRBJ2-2, the V gene TRBV12-3 or TRBV12-4; TRBD2 matches 7 bases. The CDR3 spans 14 residues. V lost 7 bases and J lost 3; bases outside the gene matches: 5. The chain's CDR3 is CASTLGLYTGELFF. CDR3 bases: TGTGCCAGCACCTTGGGACTATACACCGGGGAGCTGTTTTTT.

Concerning this clonotype: This beta chain appears as a stray read in a library generated for alpha chains; its size is not informative. The rearrangement uses TRBV10-2 and TRBJ2-2, with 7 bases fitting TRBD2. The CDR3 totals 12 residues. CDR1 and CDR2 (germline): WSHSY, SAAADI. J lost 4 bases, V lost 8 bases, and 1 base had no gene match. The chain's CDR3 is CASGGGTGELFF. The DNA for the CDR3 is TGCGCCAGCGGGGGGGGCACCGGGGAGCTGTTTTTT.

Worth noting for this clonotype: The library was designed around alpha chains, so this beta chain is a stray read whose abundance carries little weight. The chain combines TRBV7-2 with TRBJ1-1; no definite D call. Trimming removed 3 bases at V and 5 bases at J, with 13 bases between. This CDR3 comprises 14 residues. Germline CDR1 and CDR2: SGHTA and FQGNSA. The CDR3 here is CASSLTAGGTEAFF. DNA for the CDR3: TGTGCCAGCAGCTTGACGGCCGGTGGGACTGAAGCTTTCTTT. Full variable domain (rest looked up from reference TRBV7-2 and TRBJ1-1): GAGVSQSPSNKVTEKGKDVELRCDPISGHTALYWYRQSLGQGLEFLIYFQGNSAPDKSGLPSDRFSAERTGGSVSTLTIQRTQQEDSAVYLCASSLTAGGTEAFFGQGTRLTVV.

Details on this clonotype: This beta chain came through as a stray read in a library set up for alpha chains, and its size says little. The rearrangement joins TRBV2 to TRBJ2-5; 7 nucleotides match TRBD1. Germline CDR1 is SNHLY and CDR2 is FYNNEI. The length of the CDR3 is 13 residues. V lost 6 bases to trimming and J lost 2 bases; unmatched junction nucleotides: 3. CDR3 nucleotide sequence: TGTGCCAGCAGGGGGACAGTGCAAGAGACCCAGTACTTC. It translates to CASRGTVQETQYF. The full variable domain, completed using reference TRBV2 and TRBJ2-5, is EPEVTQTPSHQVTQMGQEVILRCVPISNHLYFYWYRQILGQKVEFLVSFYNNEISEKSEIFDDQFSVERPDGSNFTLKIRSTKLEDSAMYFCASRGTVQETQYFGPGTRLLVL.

The table lists this clonotype with a few counts. This beta chain came through as a stray read in a library set up for alpha chains, and its size says little. The V call is TRBV7-8, the J call TRBJ2-3; 9 positions match TRBD2. The ends lost 3 bases at V and 7 bases at J; junction bases unmatched: 20. In germline, CDR1 is SGHVS, CDR2 FQNEAQ. The CDR3 sequence is 19 residues long. The DNA of the CDR3 is TGTGCCAGCAGCTTTCAACTAGGCGCGGGCAGCGGGGGGCCGAATACGCAGTATTTT. Its translation is CASSFQLGAGSGGPNTQYF.

By share, this clonotype counts as large. This beta chain lies outside the target of a library built for alpha chains; its clone size means little. The gene calls are TRBV6-5 and TRBJ2-1, with D perhaps given as TRBD1 or TRBD2 (6 bases each). CDR1 MNHEY and CDR2 SVGAGI come from the germline V gene. V shed 8 bases and J shed 4 bases, with 15 bases lying between them. The CDR3 sequence is 14 residues long. The CDR3 sequence is CASGGSGPYNEQFF. The CDR3, as DNA: TGTGCCAGCGGGGGCAGCGGGCCGTACAATGAGCAGTTCTTC.

On this clonotype: This beta chain is off target for a library built for alpha chains, so its abundance means little. This rearrangement joins TRBV3-1 to TRBJ2-3, with 7 bases that match TRBD2. Germline-derived CDR1 and CDR2 are LGHDT and YNNKEL (reference sequence). The CDR3 covers 14 residues. The V segment lost 4 bases and the J segment 5 bases; nucleotides outside the gene matches: 6. For the CDR3, the DNA is TGTGCCAGCAGCCCAGGACTAGAGGGAGATACGCAGTATTTT. It yields the protein CASSPGLEGDTQYF.

About this clonotype: This beta chain came through as a stray read in a library set up for alpha chains, and its size says little. The chain uses TRBV20-1 and TRBJ2-7; D tentatively reads TRBD1 or TRBD2 (6 bases each). This CDR3 comprises 13 residues. Deletions cut 6 bases from V and 7 bases from J, with 19 bases between. Germline CDR1 and CDR2: DFQATT and SNEGSKA (reference sequence). The CDR3 protein is CSAPRGGRQEQYF. CDR3 coding DNA: TGCAGTGCCCCTCGTGGGGGGCGGCAGGAGCAGTACTTC.